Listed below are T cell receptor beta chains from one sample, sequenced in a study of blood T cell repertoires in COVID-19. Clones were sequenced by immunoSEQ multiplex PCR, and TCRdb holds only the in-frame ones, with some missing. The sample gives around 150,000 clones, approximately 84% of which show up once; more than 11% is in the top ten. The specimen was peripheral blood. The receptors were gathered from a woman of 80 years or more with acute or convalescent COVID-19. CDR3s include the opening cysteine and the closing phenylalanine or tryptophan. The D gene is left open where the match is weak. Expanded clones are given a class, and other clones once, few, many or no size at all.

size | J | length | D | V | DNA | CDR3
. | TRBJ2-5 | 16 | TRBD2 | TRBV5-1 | TGCGCCAGCGGAGACGGGCTAGCGGGGATTCAAGAGACCCAGTACTTC | CASGDGLAGIQETQYF
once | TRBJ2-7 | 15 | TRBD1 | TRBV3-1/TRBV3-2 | TGTGCCAGCAGCCCTCGCACAGGGGATACCTACGAGCAGTACTTC | CASSPRTGDTYEQYF
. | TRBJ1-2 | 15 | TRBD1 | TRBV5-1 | TGCGCCAGCAGCTTGGAGGGGACAGGGACCTATGGCTACACCTTC | CASSLEGTGTYGYTF
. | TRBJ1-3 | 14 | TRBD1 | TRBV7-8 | TGTGCCAGCAGCCCAGGGGGCTATGGAAACACCATATATTTT | CASSPGGYGNTIYF
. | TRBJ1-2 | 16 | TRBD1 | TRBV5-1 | TGCGCCAGCAGCTTGGTTGTAGGGGGCTGGAACTATGGCTACACCTTC | CASSLVVGGWNYGYTF
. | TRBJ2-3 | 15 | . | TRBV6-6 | TGTGCCAGCTCTCAGCGGCTGGTGGGCACAGATACGCAGTATTTT | CASSQRLVGTDTQYF
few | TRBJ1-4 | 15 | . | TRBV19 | TGTGCCAGTAGTACGGGGCGCGGGGACGATGAAAAACTGTTTTTT | CASSTGRGDDEKLFF
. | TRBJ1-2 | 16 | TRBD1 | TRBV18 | TGTGCCAGCTCACAGTTGCGAACAGGGGATTTTTATGGCTACACCTTC | CASSQLRTGDFYGYTF
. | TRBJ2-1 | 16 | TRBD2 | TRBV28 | TGTGCCAGCAGTACGTCCGGGACTAGCGGGAGAGGAGAGCAGTTCTTC | CASSTSGTSGRGEQFF
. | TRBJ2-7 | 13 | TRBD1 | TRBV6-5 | TGTGCCAGCAGAGAGGACAGGGCTTACGAGCAGTACTTC | CASREDRAYEQYF
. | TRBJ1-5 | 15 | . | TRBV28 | TGTGCCAGCAGTTTATCACCCGCTGGGCGTCAGCCCCAGCATTTT | CASSLSPAGRQPQHF
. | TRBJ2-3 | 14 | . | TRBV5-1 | TGCGCCAGCAGCCTTGGGACTCAACGGGATACGCAGTATTTT | CASSLGTQRDTQYF